The TCR beta chain described here comes from a study of T cell responses to AZD1222 COVID-19 vaccine. Unmatched junction bases numbered 14, after V lost 6 bases and J lost 8 bases. The CDR3 covers 16 residues. From germline, CDR1 is WSHSY and CDR2 SAAADI. Using immunoSEQ multiplex PCR, the repertoire was profiled, and TCRdb retains in-frame clones only, with some absent. This sample carries about 180,000 clones, around 90% of them seen once, and the ten largest clones take 3.5% to 5.5%. The study, taken as a whole, reports: Spike-specific TCRs gained breadth and depth after people received two AZD1222 doses. Reportedly, nearly half of unique spike TCRs recognized epitopes outside B.1.351/B.1.1.7 mutations. The donors showed a predominance of white British ancestry and of females, with possible underestimation of clonal diversity.

For this clone: Its antigen remains unknown.

This receptor was identified in an adult who received the MenACWY meningococcal vaccine as a control. The chain uses TRBV10-2 and TRBJ1-1; 11 nucleotides line up with TRBD1. Sequenced material: peripheral blood, taken 28 days after the second dose of the MenACWY control vaccine. CDR3 sequence: CASRPGTGGRYSEAFF. Written as DNA, the CDR3 is TGCGCCAGCAGACCCGGGACAGGGGGAAGATATAGCGAAGCTTTCTTT.